A single sample is the source of the 31 T cell receptor beta chains below, sequenced in a study of T cell responses to AZD1222 COVID-19 vaccine. Repertoires were generated with immunoSEQ multiplex PCR, while TCRdb's copy carries only in-frame clones and drops some. The sample yields tens of thousands of clones, approximately 90% seen once. Sequenced here: peripheral blood, sampled on day 0 of MenACWY control vaccination. These receptor sequences come from an adult in good health.

This chain joins TRBV11-2 and TRBJ2-1; tentatively, D is TRBD1 (6 bases). Deletions cut 5 bases from V and 8 bases from J, with 19 bases between. Per the germline V gene, CDR1 is SGHAT and CDR2 is FQNNGV. The CDR3 length is 15 residues. This CDR3 reads CASSPGVSGSDEQFF. The CDR3 bases are TGTGCCAGCAGCCCAGGGGTTTCGGGGTCGGATGAGCAGTTCTTC. The full variable domain, in which reference TRBV11-2 and TRBJ2-1 provide the parts outside the CDR3, is EAGVAQSPRYKIIEKRQSVAFWCNPISGHATLYWYQQILGQGPKLLIQFQNNGVVDDSQLPKDRFSAERLKGVDSTLKIQPAKLEDSAVYLCASSPGVSGSDEQFFGPGTRLTVL.

The V call is TRBV5-8, the J call TRBJ2-7; tentatively, D is TRBD2 (5 bases). The CDR3 has 11 amino acids. V dropped 4 bases and J dropped 7 bases, with 9 bases sitting between them. Germline-derived CDR1 and CDR2 are SGHTS and YDEGEE. CDR3 loop: CASSRWREQYF. CDR3 in DNA: TGTGCCAGCAGCAGGTGGAGGGAGCAGTACTTC.

The chain links TRBV6-5 to TRBJ2-1, with TRBD2 as a possible D gene (5 bases). Germline V gene sequence: CDR1 MNHEY, CDR2 SVGAGI. V was clipped by 0 bases and J by 10 bases, with 13 bases between them. This CDR3 comprises 14 residues. CDR3 protein: CASSYSRGSGEQFF. The CDR3 DNA reads TGTGCCAGCAGTTACTCGAGAGGGAGTGGCGAGCAGTTCTTC.

This rearrangement joins TRBV28 to TRBJ1-2; D call uncertain. Trimming removed 4 bases from V and 4 bases from J, with 22 bases in between. From germline, CDR1 is MDHEN and CDR2 SYDVKM. The CDR3 length is 17 residues. The DNA of the CDR3 is TGTGCCAGCAGTTCCCCGGTCATTGGGAGTTCCATCTATGGCTACACCTTC. Protein sequence: CASSSPVIGSSIYGYTF.

The chain is built from TRBV6-5 and TRBJ1-5, with D hard to call. This CDR3 has 12 residues. Trimming cost V 10 bases and J 5 bases, with 12 bases left between them. Germline V CDR1 and CDR2: MNHEY, SVGAGI. CDR3 sequence (DNA): TGTGCCACAAAAGAGCGGTATCAGCCCCAGCATTTT. Protein: CATKERYQPQHF.

The chain carries TRBV6-6 and TRBJ1-2; D may be TRBD1 (6 bases). Germline V CDR1 and CDR2: MNHNY, SVGAGI (reference sequence). This CDR3 contains 14 residues. V was trimmed by 5 bases and J by 2 bases, leaving 12 bases between them. The CDR3 sequence: CASSRYRENYGYTF. CDR3 nucleotides: TGTGCCAGCAGTCGATACAGGGAAAACTATGGCTACACCTTC.

The rearrangement links TRBV7-2 to TRBJ2-2; D gene unclear. With 1 base removed from V and 5 bases from J, the gap between germline ends came to 11 bases. CDR3 size: 15 residues. Germline values: CDR1 SGHTA, CDR2 FQGNSA. The CDR3 loop is CASSLGPVQTGELFF. CDR3 DNA: TGTGCCAGCAGCTTAGGGCCTGTGCAGACCGGGGAGCTGTTTTTT.

The V call is TRBV19, the J call TRBJ2-1; D not resolved. The germline V gene has CDR1 LNHDA and CDR2 SQIVND (reference sequence). The CDR3 loop spans 13 amino acids. V lost 9 bases to trimming and J lost 9 bases, with 18 bases between them. The CDR3 nucleotides read TGTGCCAGCAAGCCTTCTATCTCCGGTGAGCAGTTCTTC. The encoded protein is CASKPSISGEQFF.

This sequence joins TRBV9 and TRBJ1-1; possible D gene TRBD1, 5 bases. The CDR3 runs to 15 residues. V gave up 3 bases and J gave up 0 bases, with 12 bases separating them. Germline CDR1 SGDLS, CDR2 YYNGEE. CDR3 DNA: TGTGCCAGCAGCGAGACCGGGGCCCTGAACACTGAAGCTTTCTTT. As protein: CASSETGALNTEAFF.

This chain joins TRBV6-6 and TRBJ2-7; D call uncertain. V lost 5 bases, J lost 3 bases, and 8 bases lay in between. The CDR3 runs 12 residues. Germline assignment: CDR1 MNHNY and CDR2 SVGAGI (reference sequence). The CDR3 loop reads CASSRQIYEQYF. The CDR3 DNA reads as TGTGCCAGCAGTCGACAAATCTACGAGCAGTACTTC.

The table lists this clone with a count of one. The chain joins TRBV5-4 to TRBJ2-1; D could derive from TRBD1 or TRBD2 (5 bases each). The CDR3 is 12 residues long. The V end lost 4 bases, the J end lost 9 bases, and 11 bases lay between the germline ends. In germline, CDR1 is SGHNT, CDR2 YYREEE (reference sequence). CDR3 sequence: CASSGGGGEQFF. CDR3 in DNA: TGTGCCAGCAGCGGTGGTGGGGGTGAGCAGTTCTTC. The full variable domain, with the rest looked up from reference TRBV5-4 and TRBJ2-1, is ETGVTQSPTHLIKTRGQQVTLRCSSQSGHNTVSWYQQALGQGPQFIFQYYREEENGRGNFPPRFSGLQFPNYSSELNVNALELDDSALYLCASSGGGGEQFFGPGTRLTVL.

This rearrangement joins TRBV12-3 or TRBV12-4 to TRBJ2-3; 9 bases are shared with TRBD1. With 8 bases clipped from V and 5 bases from J, the junction kept 5 bases outside the gene matches. CDR3 length: 13 amino acids. In nucleotides, the CDR3 is TGTGCCAGCGGGGGGGACAGGGAAGATACGCAGTATTTT. The encoded protein is CASGGDREDTQYF.

This clone was found once. The V gene is TRBV7-7, the J gene TRBJ1-2; 8 bases are a match to TRBD1. The CDR3 runs to 12 residues. Germline V gene sequence: CDR1 SSHAT, CDR2 FNYEAQ (reference sequence). The J segment lost 8 bases and the V segment lost 8 bases, leaving 7 bases of the junction unmatched. The CDR3 bases are TGTGCCAGCTTCCAGGGGGCTAGCGGCTACACCTTC. It specifies CASFQGASGYTF.

This rearrangement joins TRBV6-5 to TRBJ2-1; no clear D. V lost 3 bases and J lost 6, with 3 bases in between. This CDR3 spans 11 amino acids. Germline V gives CDR1 MNHEY, CDR2 SVGAGI. DNA of the CDR3: TGTGCCAGCAGTTATACCAATGAGCAGTTCTTC. This sequence encodes CASSYTNEQFF.

The chain employs TRBV12-3 or TRBV12-4 and TRBJ1-3; perhaps TRBD1 as D (6 bases). The V and J ends lost 7 bases and 2 bases respectively, with 9 bases between them. The CDR3 has 13 amino acids. The chain's CDR3 is CASNQGTGNTIYF. CDR3 nucleotides: TGTGCCAGCAATCAGGGGACTGGAAACACCATATATTTT.

V is TRBV27 and J is TRBJ1-3; D gene unclear. The CDR3 loop spans 12 amino acids. The V end was cut by 6 bases, the J end by 2 bases, with 5 bases between. Germline lookup yields CDR1 MNHEY and CDR2 SMNVEV (reference sequence). DNA of the CDR3: TGTGCCAGCAGGGGGACTGGAAACACCATATATTTT. It yields the protein CASRGTGNTIYF.

The chain links TRBV6-2 or TRBV6-3 to TRBJ2-1; possibly TRBD2 for D (5 bases). Trimming left V 4 bases short and J 8 bases short, with 9 bases between. Per germline, CDR1 MNHEY and CDR2 SVGEGT. This CDR3 region has 12 residues. The CDR3 reads CASSFAGHEQFF. The CDR3 DNA sequence: TGTGCCAGCAGTTTCGCGGGCCATGAGCAGTTCTTC.

The CDR3 region is CASSLGDYSNQPQHF. The DNA of the CDR3 is TGTGCCAGCAGCCTTGGGGATTATAGCAATCAGCCCCAGCATTTT. The V and J genes are TRBV11-2 and TRBJ1-5; no clear D gene. Between the trimmed V and J ends, which lost 5 bases and 0 bases, there was a span of 11 bases. Germline lookup yields CDR1 SGHAT and CDR2 FQNNGV. The CDR3 runs 15 residues.

The count of this clone is one. The chain joins TRBV6-1 to TRBJ1-2; D gene ambiguous. This CDR3 is built from 11 residues. V was cut by 2 bases and J by 7 bases, with 5 bases left in between. Germline values: CDR1 MNHNS, CDR2 SASEGT. The CDR3 region has the DNA TGTGCCAGCAGTGAACGTAGTGGCTACACCTTC. This sequence encodes CASSERSGYTF.

The rearrangement joins TRBV27 to TRBJ1-1, with no clear D. The V end lost 4 bases, the J end lost 1 base, and 7 bases lay between the germline ends. From germline, CDR1 is MNHEY and CDR2 SMNVEV (reference sequence). The CDR3 totals 13 residues. The CDR3 loop reads CASSSQPNTEAFF. The CDR3 nucleotides read TGTGCCAGCAGTTCGCAGCCGAACACTGAAGCTTTCTTT.

The V and J genes are TRBV5-3 and TRBJ1-2; D gene unclear. TRBV5-3 is sorted into the ORF group, with uncertain function. Trimming pared 2 bases from V and 6 bases from J, leaving 17 bases between. The CDR3 extends over 15 amino acids. This CDR3 reads CARSFCRTSWDGYTF. In nucleotides, the CDR3 is TGTGCCAGAAGCTTTTGCAGGACCTCTTGGGATGGCTACACCTTC.

The chain combines TRBV28 with TRBJ2-1; TRBD2 is a possible D gene (5 bases). This CDR3 spans 14 amino acids. V lost 3 bases, J lost 2 bases, and 8 bases lay in between. Looked up from germline, CDR1 is MDHEN and CDR2 is SYDVKM. CDR3 sequence: CASSFWRPYNEQFF. As DNA, the CDR3 is TGTGCCAGCAGTTTTTGGAGGCCCTACAATGAGCAGTTCTTC. The variable domain in full, completed from reference TRBV28 and TRBJ2-1, reads DVKVTQSSRYLVKRTGEKVFLECVQDMDHENMFWYRQDPGLGLRLIYFSYDVKMKEKGDIPEGYSVSREKKERFSLILESASTNQTSMYLCASSFWRPYNEQFFGPGTRLTVL.

This rearrangement joins TRBV5-6 to TRBJ1-2; D is unclear. CDR1 SGHDT and CDR2 YYEEEE come from the germline V gene. This CDR3 has 13 residues. Between the trimmed V and J ends, which lost 0 bases and 7 bases, there was a span of 10 bases. The CDR3 sequence: CASSLVGVGGYTF. The DNA for the CDR3 is TGTGCCAGCAGCTTGGTCGGGGTAGGTGGCTACACCTTC.

The chain uses TRBV3-1 (or the pseudogene TRBV3-2) and TRBJ2-3, with TRBD2 matching over 9 bases. V was pared by 4 bases and J by 0 bases, with 8 bases of the junction left unmatched. The CDR3 runs 17 residues. From germline, CDR1 is LGHDT and CDR2 YNNKEL (reference sequence). The CDR3 is CASSLSGRPSSTDTQYF. The CDR3 DNA reads TGTGCCAGCAGCCTAAGCGGGAGGCCGTCTAGCACAGATACGCAGTATTTT.

The chain joins TRBV4-1 to TRBJ1-1, with D tentatively TRBD1 (5 bases). The V gene's germline CDR1 is MGHRA and CDR2 YSYEKL. V dropped 1 base and J dropped 10 bases, with 19 bases sitting between them. The length of the CDR3 is 15 residues. CDR3 sequence: CASSQVGKTVGGAFF. The CDR3 bases are TGCGCCAGCAGCCAAGTTGGGAAGACGGTTGGGGGAGCTTTCTTT.

Only one count was recorded for this clone. The chain combines TRBV7-2 with TRBJ2-3, with 8 nucleotides matching TRBD1. CDR3 size: 16 residues. The trim removed 4 bases at V and 5 bases at J, leaving 11 bases unmatched. Germline V gene lookup returns CDR1 SGHTA and CDR2 FQGNSA. This CDR3 reads CASSSGTGAAGDTQYF. The CDR3 region has the DNA TGTGCCAGCAGCTCGGGGACAGGAGCCGCAGGAGATACGCAGTATTTT.

The count of this clone is one. The rearrangement uses TRBV5-1 and TRBJ1-4; D is ambiguous. The V end lost 1 base, the J end lost 5 bases, and 3 bases lay between the germline ends. Germline V lookup: CDR1 SGHRS, CDR2 YFSETQ. This CDR3 is 12 amino acids long. Written as DNA, the CDR3 is TGCGCCAGCAGCTTGCAGAATGAAAAACTGTTTTTT. Protein sequence: CASSLQNEKLFF.

V gene TRBV28 combines with J gene TRBJ1-4; maybe TRBD1 (5 bases). The germline CDR1 and CDR2 sequences are MDHEN and SYDVKM. The CDR3 has 16 residues. The V end was cut by 4 bases, the J end by 11 bases, with 23 bases between. CDR3 nucleotides: TGTGCCAGCAGTTCTGGGGACGGGACTACGGCGGAGAAACTGTTTTTT. Translating gives CASSSGDGTTAEKLFF.

This chain joins TRBV29-1 and TRBJ2-1; 9 positions match TRBD1. CDR1 and CDR2 from the germline V gene are SQVTM and ANQGSEA. This CDR3 comprises 13 residues. V lost 8 bases and J lost 6; bases outside the gene matches: 8. CDR3 coding DNA: TGCAGCTCGACCGGGACAGGGCGCAATGAGCAGTTCTTC. Translating gives CSSTGTGRNEQFF.

The chain joins TRBV7-9 to TRBJ1-1, with D tentatively TRBD1 (5 bases). Germline CDR1 reads SEHNR; CDR2 reads FQNEAQ (reference sequence). Trimming took off 1 base at V and 12 bases at J, with 15 bases between the two ends. The CDR3 has 13 residues. The CDR3 DNA follows: TGTGCCAGCAGCTTAGACTTGGGGCAGGCGACTTTCTTT. Translating it yields CASSLDLGQATFF.

This rearrangement joins TRBV28 to TRBJ1-5; D may be TRBD1 (6 bases). Germline loops: CDR1 MDHEN, CDR2 SYDVKM. The V end was cut by 10 bases, the J end by 2 bases, with 9 bases between. The CDR3 is 12 amino acids. CDR3 region: CATNRGNQPQHF. The CDR3 DNA reads as TGTGCCACCAACAGGGGCAATCAGCCCCAGCATTTT.